The 21 T cell receptor beta chains below were found in one sample sequenced in a study of T-cell memory formation after mild COVID-19. TCRdb redid the calling of the 5' RACE reads with MiXCR, one entry per CDR3 protein. Here the sample spans roughly 100,000 distinct CDR3 sequences, approximately 13% being singletons. Sequenced material: PBMCs or a T cell subset sorted from them (not recorded which). All receptors come from an adult woman who had mild COVID-19 (a few samples of this study predate the infection). Cell type and time point are not known.

This clonotype has just a few counts. The chain carries TRBV4-1 and TRBJ2-3; D perhaps matches TRBD2 (5 bases). Germline V gene data show CDR1 as MGHRA and CDR2 as YSYEKL. Trimming took off 0 bases at V and 6 bases at J, with 22 bases between the two ends. This CDR3 spans 18 amino acids. The CDR3 loop is CASSQEPPGAAPSDTQYF. The CDR3 DNA reads as TGCGCCAGCAGCCAAGAGCCCCCGGGTGCGGCACCTAGCGATACGCAGTATTTT.

V and J are TRBV20-1 and TRBJ2-3, with TRBD2 identical over 7 bases. V lost 0 bases and J lost 2; bases outside the gene matches: 14. Germline CDR1 DFQATT, CDR2 SNEGSKA (reference sequence). This CDR3 contains 18 residues. CDR3: CSARDERRVAGPTDTQYF. CDR3 bases: TGCAGTGCTAGAGACGAACGCAGGGTAGCGGGCCCCACAGATACGCAGTATTTT.

This clonotype has a handful of counts. V gene TRBV20-1 combines with J gene TRBJ2-2; 14 positions match TRBD2. Trimming removed 6 bases from V and 0 bases from J; junction bases left unmatched: 6. The CDR3 contains 17 residues. The germline V gene has CDR1 DFQATT and CDR2 SNEGSKA (reference sequence). The CDR3 bases are TGCAGTGCCGAACCGACTAGCGGGGGGGCGAACACCGGGGAGCTGTTTTTT. Translation gives CSAEPTSGGANTGELFF.

This clonotype has just a few counts. This sequence joins TRBV5-1 and TRBJ2-1; the D gene is possibly TRBD2 (5 bases). From germline, CDR1 is SGHRS and CDR2 YFSETQ. V lost 0 bases and J 7 bases, leaving 20 bases between the germline ends. CDR3 size: 17 residues. CDR3 nucleotide sequence: TGCGCCAGCAGCTTGGGGGATAGGGAAGCGGCTGAAAATGAGCAGTTCTTC. Amino acid sequence: CASSLGDREAAENEQFF. Full variable domain (missing parts from reference TRBV5-1 and TRBJ2-1): KAGVTQTPRYLIKTRGQQVTLSCSPISGHRSVSWYQQTPGQGLQFLFEYFSETQRNKGNFPGRFSGRQFSNSRSEMNVSTLELGDSALYLCASSLGDREAAENEQFFGPGTRLTVL.

CDR3 DNA sequence: TGTGCCAGCAGCTCCCGACAGGGTTTGTCCACAGATACGCAGTATTTT. As protein: CASSSRQGLSTDTQYF. The rearrangement links TRBV7-9 to TRBJ2-3; TRBD1 matches at 7 bases. V was clipped by 4 bases and J by 2 bases; unmatched bases: 9. The CDR3 is made up of 16 amino acids. The germline V gene has CDR1 SEHNR and CDR2 FQNEAQ (reference sequence).

As regards this clonotype: One end of the junction does not line up with germline, which may come from a read error. The rearrangement links TRBV15 to TRBJ2-3; TRBD2 agrees at 9 bases. Germline CDR1 and CDR2: LNHNV and YYDKDF (reference sequence). The CDR3 runs 15 residues. DNA of the CDR3: TGTGCCACCAGCAGATCCGGGACTAGCAGAGATACGCAGTATTTT. Its protein product is CATSRSGTSRDTQYF.

This clonotype was seen only a few times. The CDR3 DNA reads as TGTGCCAGCAGTCCGGCCTACGAGCAGTACTTC. Amino acids: CASSPAYEQYF. The chain couples TRBV6-6 to TRBJ2-7; D unclear. Trimming removed 5 bases from V and 2 bases from J, with 4 bases in between. CDR1 and CDR2 from the germline V gene are MNHNY and SVGAGI (reference sequence). The CDR3 sequence is 11 residues long.

This clonotype was detected only a few times. The V and J genes are TRBV7-9 and TRBJ2-1; the D gene is possibly TRBD2 (6 bases). The CDR3 covers 14 residues. The ends were cut back, 7 bases at V and 4 bases at J, with 14 bases in the middle. Looked up from germline, CDR1 is SEHNR and CDR2 is FQNEAQ (reference sequence). CDR3 protein: CASIPASGYNEQFF. The CDR3 DNA reads as TGTGCCAGCATCCCAGCGAGCGGGTACAATGAGCAGTTCTTC. Full variable domain (rest looked up from reference TRBV7-9 and TRBJ2-1): DTGVSQNPRHKITKRGQNVTFRCDPISEHNRLYWYRQTLGQGPEFLTYFQNEAQLEKSRLLSDRFSAERPKGSFSTLEIQRTEQGDSAMYLCASIPASGYNEQFFGPGTRLTVL.

V and J are TRBV5-1 and TRBJ1-2; D may be TRBD1 (6 bases). Germline CDR1 reads SGHRS; CDR2 reads YFSETQ. Trimming took off 5 bases at V and 8 bases at J, with 16 bases between the two ends. This CDR3 spans 13 amino acids. The CDR3 protein is CASRFSPGDGYTF. As DNA, the CDR3 is TGCGCCAGCAGATTTTCTCCAGGGGACGGCTACACCTTC.

The rearrangement links TRBV4-3 to TRBJ1-1, with D possibly matching TRBD1 (5 bases). V lost 0 bases, J lost 3 bases, and 8 bases lay in between. The CDR3 length is 14 residues. The germline gives CDR1 LGHNA, CDR2 YSLEER. The CDR3 coding sequence is TGCGCCAGCAGCCAAGAAAGGGGTTACACTGAAGCTTTCTTT. Translating gives CASSQERGYTEAFF.

The CDR3 DNA is TGCAGTGCTAGAGATCGACAGTCGAACACTGAAGCTTTCTTT. Translated: CSARDRQSNTEAFF. The chain has TRBV20-1 and TRBJ1-1; D is perhaps TRBD1 (5 bases). V was cut by 0 bases and J by 1 base, with 9 bases left in between. This CDR3 spans 14 amino acids. Germline CDR1 and CDR2: DFQATT and SNEGSKA (reference sequence).

This sequence joins TRBV10-3 and TRBJ1-2, with a tentative D call TRBD1 (5 bases). V was shortened by 10 bases and J by 7 bases, with 16 bases between the two germline ends. The CDR3 covers 12 residues. The germline gives CDR1 ENHRY, CDR2 SYGVKD. This chain's CDR3 is CATLTDKGGYTF. CDR3 coding DNA: TGTGCCACCTTAACGGACAAAGGTGGCTACACCTTC.

The V and J genes are TRBV3-1 and TRBJ2-5; D is possibly TRBD1 (6 bases). Deletions cut 6 bases from V and 3 bases from J, with 17 bases between. This CDR3 region has 15 residues. CDR1 is LGHDT, CDR2 YNNKEL, per germline (reference sequence). The chain's CDR3 is CASSTGHGQEETQYF. DNA of the CDR3: TGTGCCAGCAGTACGGGACACGGGCAGGAAGAGACCCAGTACTTC.

This rearrangement joins TRBV4-1 to TRBJ2-7; D might be TRBD1 (6 bases). V lost 1 base, J lost 4 bases, and 11 bases lay in between. Per germline, CDR1 MGHRA and CDR2 YSYEKL. The CDR3 length is 14 residues. This chain's CDR3 is CASSQVEGVYEQYF. CDR3 bases: TGCGCCAGCAGCCAAGTAGAGGGGGTTTACGAGCAGTACTTC.

A few counts support this clonotype. The chain has TRBV10-3 and TRBJ2-3; 7 bases line up with TRBD2. V was pared by 7 bases and J by 2 bases, with 21 bases of the junction left unmatched. This CDR3 contains 19 residues. The germline V gene encodes CDR1 ENHRY and CDR2 SYGVKD. Here the CDR3 DNA reads TGTGCCATCACTGCAGGACATTCCCCCGGGGGGTACGACACAGATACGCAGTATTTT. Protein product: CAITAGHSPGGYDTDTQYF.

V and J are TRBV30 and TRBJ2-5, with 8 bases identical to TRBD2. The V segment lost 0 bases and the J segment 3 bases; nucleotides outside the gene matches: 6. In germline, CDR1 is GTSNPN, CDR2 SVGIG (reference sequence). This CDR3 is 15 amino acids long. As DNA, the CDR3 is TGTGCCTGGAGTGTACAGTTGGGACTAGAAGAGACCCAGTACTTC. As protein: CAWSVQLGLEETQYF.

A few counts support this clonotype. The V and J genes are TRBV10-3 and TRBJ2-1; TRBD1 agrees at 7 bases. The J segment lost 7 bases and the V segment lost 0 bases, leaving 9 bases of the junction unmatched. CDR3 length equals 16 residues. Germline CDR1 ENHRY, CDR2 SYGVKD. The CDR3 DNA reads as TGTGCCATCAGTGAGTCGGTGGCAGGGGGTGGTAATGAGCAGTTCTTC. This sequence encodes CAISESVAGGGNEQFF.

This clonotype was seen repeatedly, ten times or more. The genes are TRBV20-1 and TRBJ2-1, with D possibly being TRBD1 or TRBD2 (5 bases each). The germline V gene has CDR1 DFQATT and CDR2 SNEGSKA (reference sequence). The CDR3 runs 15 residues. V was clipped by 4 bases and J by 1 base, with 14 bases between them. For the CDR3, the DNA is TGCAGTGCTAACAGCCGGGACCATTCCTACAATGAGCAGTTCTTC. It translates to CSANSRDHSYNEQFF.

This clonotype was recorded a few times. The V and J genes are TRBV5-1 and TRBJ2-3; D call uncertain. Germline loops: CDR1 SGHRS, CDR2 YFSETQ. The CDR3 loop spans 16 amino acids. Trimming stripped 5 bases from V and 2 bases from J, with 18 bases between. Written as DNA, the CDR3 is TGCGCCAGCAGTCTTCGACAAGGCGGTCACACAGATACGCAGTATTTT. Translation: CASSLRQGGHTDTQYF. Combining the CDR3 with reference TRBV5-1 and TRBJ2-3 gives the whole variable domain KAGVTQTPRYLIKTRGQQVTLSCSPISGHRSVSWYQQTPGQGLQFLFEYFSETQRNKGNFPGRFSGRQFSNSRSEMNVSTLELGDSALYLCASSLRQGGHTDTQYFGPGTRLTVL.

Ten or more counts support this clonotype. The CDR3 is CASSWTLYGTDTQYF. CDR3 sequence (DNA): TGTGCCAGCAGCTGGACTCTCTACGGCACAGATACGCAGTATTTT. The J gene is TRBJ2-3, the V gene TRBV12-3 or TRBV12-4; weak D call: TRBD2 (5 bases). The ends were cut back, 6 bases at V and 1 base at J, with 14 bases in the middle. The CDR3 has 15 amino acids.

This clonotype was picked up a small number of times. V gene TRBV7-9 combines with J gene TRBJ2-2, with 8 bases that match TRBD1. The V gene's germline CDR1 is SEHNR and CDR2 FQNEAQ (reference sequence). The CDR3 extends over 18 amino acids. V shed 3 bases and J 6 bases; nucleotides not matched to a gene: 15. CDR3: CASSFPLRGRGLPGELFF. The CDR3 bases are TGTGCCAGCAGCTTCCCTTTGCGCGGCAGGGGGCTGCCCGGGGAGCTGTTTTTT.